This T cell receptor (beta chain) was retrieved from a study of T cell changes during pregnancy in multiple sclerosis. The data were produced by immunoSEQ multiplex PCR, yet TCRdb's version contains in-frame clones alone and is incomplete. The sample shows around 57,000 clones, around 90% of them seen only once. The source of this sequence is a female donor in good health, enrolled as a control in a pregnancy study. Sequencing was performed on peripheral blood, taken in the first trimester of pregnancy.

The CDR3 sequence: CASSVRDSYEQYF. CDR3 DNA sequence: TGTGCCAGCAGTGTCCGGGACAGCTACGAGCAGTACTTC. The chain couples TRBV2 to TRBJ2-7; 7 bases align to TRBD1. CDR1 and CDR2 from the germline V gene are SNHLY and FYNNEI. CDR3 length: 13 residues. Germline trimming cut 4 bases from V and 3 bases from J; bases unmatched to any gene: 3. The variable domain in full, with the rest retrieved from reference TRBV2 and TRBJ2-7, is EPEVTQTPSHQVTQMGQEVILRCVPISNHLYFYWYRQILGQKVEFLVSFYNNEISEKSEIFDDQFSVERPDGSNFTLKIRSTKLEDSAMYFCASSVRDSYEQYFGPGTRLTVT.